This record covers a single T cell receptor beta chain. The table came from immunoSEQ multiplex PCR; TCRdb's copy has only in-frame clones and leaves some out. Of tens of thousands of clones listed, 56% are singletons. The sample originates from a study of cytotoxic CD8 clonotypes in ibrutinib-treated CLL. Trimming left V 3 bases short and J 6 bases short, with 8 bases between. CDR3 size: 12 residues. The V gene's germline CDR1 is KGHSH and CDR2 LQKENI. The TCR originated in a human donor with chronic lymphocytic leukemia. The rearrangement links TRBV18 to TRBJ1-1; the D is unclear. Sequenced material: PBMCs, taken after 24 months of ibrutinib treatment. DNA for the CDR3: TGTGCCAGCTCACCCCGGGGTGCTGAAGCTTTCTTT. Its translation is CASSPRGAEAFF.